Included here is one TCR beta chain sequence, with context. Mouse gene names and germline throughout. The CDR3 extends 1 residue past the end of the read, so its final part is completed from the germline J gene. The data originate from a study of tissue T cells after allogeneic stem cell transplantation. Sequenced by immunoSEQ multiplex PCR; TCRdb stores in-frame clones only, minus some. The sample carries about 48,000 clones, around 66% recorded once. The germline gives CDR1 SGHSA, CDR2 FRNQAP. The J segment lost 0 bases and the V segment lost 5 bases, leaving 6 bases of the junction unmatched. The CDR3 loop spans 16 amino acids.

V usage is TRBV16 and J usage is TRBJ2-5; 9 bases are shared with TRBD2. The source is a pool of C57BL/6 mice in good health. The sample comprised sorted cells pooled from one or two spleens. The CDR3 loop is CASSPLGGVNQDTQYF. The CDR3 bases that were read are TGTGCAAGCAGCCCACTGGGGGGCGTTAACCAAGACACCCAGTAC.